Sequencing of this T cell receptor beta chain was carried out in a study of cytomegalovirus exposure and HLA in healthy donors listed by TCRdb under 2017. Regarding the complete study: An earlier analysis of roughly 610 of the donors reported 276 Gb of sequence data and about 120 million unique TCR beta sequences obtained from 180 million or so T cells. Typing coverage varied by locus: roughly 629-640 donors for A, B, C, DRB1 and DQB1; around 560 for DQA1; more than 600 for DPA1; some 470 for DPB1. Alongside the repertoire data, information on donor age, sex, ethnicity and CMV serostatus was compiled. The study used immunosequencing to profile the T cell repertoires of under 700 subjects and linked those repertoires to cytomegalovirus serostatus. A few DR-DQ haplotypes were treated as single units for association and clustering because of strong linkage in the cohort. The later analysis used no new phenotypic data to find candidate immune exposures, relying instead on TCR beta sequences and their occurrence across donors. Among almost 400 genotyped donors of the cohort, an average of 235,054 unique TCR beta nucleotide sequences were sequenced per donor, about a sixth of them non-productive. A later genetic analysis took genome-wide SNP genotypes for about 55% of the 666 donors and used that subset as a discovery cohort. A separate validation cohort of some 130 different subjects was used in addition to the roughly 700-subject first cohort. The genetic ancestry cluster associated with self-reported Caucasian donors included approximately 85% of the roughly 360 genotyped donors. Both class I and class II loci were covered by HLA typing, at four-digit resolution. High-throughput TCR immunosequencing, statistical association of individual TCRs with disease status, and machine learning were combined to predict cytomegalovirus infection status. To decide whether each TCR beta V gene segment behaved as functional or pseudogenic, an earlier analysis of some 540 of the donors relied on high-throughput TCR beta sequencing. An early release covering just under 650 HLA-typed donors comprised about 290 gigabases of sequencing data and roughly 85 million unique TCR sequences. Every repertoire in the discovery cohort had been generated on one and the same sequencing platform. The study aimed to test whether cataloging public T cell receptors could reveal signatures of past pathogen exposure. A later analysis re-examined previously published TCR beta repertoires from about 700 donors and added high-resolution HLA genotyping to investigate patterns of TCR occurrence.

In total, 666 healthy bone marrow donors made up the cohort. All cohort members were sampled while nominally healthy, although unrecorded immune exposures were likely present. The donor was CMV seronegative and was included in the group of about 400 seronegative cohort members. Each donor provided a peripheral blood sample, and peripheral blood mononuclear cells were used for TCR beta sequencing. The Qiagen DNeasy Blood Extraction Kit was used to extract genomic DNA from the blood cell samples. Broad study findings and their caveats: Cytomegalovirus status was reported to be diagnosed by the classifier with high specificity and sensitivity in both the original and validation cohorts. Approximately 16 rarely observed V segments, including chromosome 9 orphons, were excluded from the earlier analysis of approximately 600 of the donors because counts were too low. This cohort had only TCR beta chains sequenced, and the lack of alpha or paired-chain data limited which features could be detected. A few of the identified cytomegalovirus-associated TCR beta chains were confirmed in vitro to be specific for cytomegalovirus antigens. Correlated functional status among segregating V segments might reflect linkage disequilibrium, but an unknown experimental factor could not be ruled out. A later analysis reported that several top co-occurrence clusters appeared linked to parvovirus B19, influenza, CMV and Epstein-Barr virus. In a later genetic analysis, fewer N-insertions in productive TCRs were reported among donors in an Asian-associated ancestry cluster than the roughly 700-donor mean. Some IMGT-functional V segments, including TRBV6-2 and TRBV6-3, could not be distinguished by the 87-base-pair reads and were therefore excluded. In the study, approximately 160 TCR beta chains were listed as associated with cytomegalovirus. Strong co-occurrence of HLA alleles, especially DR and DQ, made assigning TCR associations to individual alleles difficult. A cluster of highly shared sequence variants was judged likely to be a technical artifact of the sequencing pipeline. The authors suggested that the approach could potentially be generalized to other disease states and immunological phenotypes. Most TCR sequences were observed very rarely across donors, whereas some public TCRs were present in many individuals. A further reported finding was that TCR beta sequences accurately predicted the HLA-A and HLA-B alleles for most subjects in the first cohort. Because some donors lacked HLA typing at each locus, the association tests relied only on the typed subset. Presence/absence analyses assumed roughly uniform sequencing depth across donors, an assumption that may not hold. In a later analysis, the rate of TCR association differed among HLA loci, with DRB1 alleles having the most associated TCRs and HLA-C alleles having the fewest. At a false discovery rate of 0.05, a later analysis linked about 16,000 TCR beta sequences to specific HLA alleles. A later analysis found that HLA-associated TCR beta chains were more clonally expanded and had lower generation probabilities than equally common non-associated chains. In an earlier analysis of some 640 of the donors, most TCR beta V segments were observed in productive rearrangements about 90% or about 30% of the time, broadly matching IMGT annotations. A later genetic analysis associated a missense DCLRE1C variant with V-gene and J-gene trimming of TCR beta chains, and an independent cohort replicated the association. Most CMV-associated TCR beta chains appeared to be HLA-restricted in a later analysis, and the HLA associations seemed to be driven largely by CMV exposure. The only immune exposure information available for the cohort was CMV serostatus.

CDR1 and CDR2, looked up from the germline V gene, are SGHRS and YFSETQ. The germline ends are 11 bases apart after V is trimmed by 4 bases and J by 1 base. The CDR3 measures 14 amino acids from cysteine to phenylalanine. CDR3 DNA is the only sequence kept; it has 42 bases, read in frame from the first base. Libraries were constructed by the immunoSEQ multiplex PCR assay. For the multiplex PCR, a mixture combining 60 forward primers for TCR Vbeta segments and 13 reverse primers for TCR Jbeta segments was used. A multiplex PCR assay on genomic DNA amplified the CDR3 region of rearranged TCR beta genes. Amplified TCR beta libraries were sequenced as 87-base-pair reads on the Illumina HiSeq System. On the study's bioinformatics: In a later analysis, roughly 80 million unique TCR beta chains were counted across the roughly 610 repertoires, and around 10 million of these chains were shared by at least two donors. Raw reads were error-corrected and collapsed into unique sequences with a nearest-neighbor algorithm that merged closely related sequences to remove PCR and sequencing errors. Alignment of CDR3 sequences to IMGT reference sequences was used to assign V, D and J gene segments. For a sequence to be retained, a match of at least six nucleotides to both a V gene segment and a J gene segment was required. Rearrangements were classified as productive when the CDR3 lacked stop codons and remained in frame with V and J, and all other rearrangements were classified as non-productive. Following IMGT convention, CDR3 was defined as the stretch from the second conserved V-encoded cysteine to the conserved J-encoded phenylalanine. The earlier analysis of about 500 of the donors excluded sequences that lacked an unambiguous match to a single V gene segment. In an earlier analysis of several hundred of the donors, V segments were called functional above 56.7% productive rearrangements and were called segregating when the between-donor standard deviation exceeded 5%. A statistical classification framework was developed to diagnose cytomegalovirus status using the catalog of TCR beta chain sequences. V and J gene assignment, in a later analysis, came from comparing TCR nucleotide sequences with IMGT/GENE-DB human TR gene sequences. The TCRdist pipeline was used in a later analysis to assign CDR3 sequences and most-parsimonious VDJ recombination scenarios. In a later analysis, each TCR beta chain was defined by its CDR3 amino acid sequence together with its V-gene family, and reads without a unique V-gene family were excluded. As a way to deal with suspected cross-contamination and a sequencing artifact, a later analysis dropped approximately 570 nucleotide sequences that were highly shared and had low generation probability. In a later analysis, a clonal expansion index was calculated for each public chain from normalized within-repertoire ranks of inferred template counts. Generation probabilities in a later analysis came from a VDJ recombination model fitted to out-of-frame rearrangements, and those results were checked against IGoR. In a later analysis, TCR-TCR, TCR-HLA and TCR-CMV co-occurrence was scored with hypergeometric tests, and a repertoire-size bias correction was applied to TCR pairs. A later analysis estimated false discovery rates by permuting HLA or CMV assignments 20 times. In a later analysis, co-occurring TCRs were grouped using DBSCAN, with TCRdist sequence similarity added in when clustering inside HLA-allele-positive subsets. For co-occurrence clustering, repertoires with fewer than 30,000 or more than 120,000 public chains were excluded, along with a handful of repertoires with anomalous nucleotide sharing. This is the immuneACCESS table as TCRdb keeps it, with only in-frame sequences that have V and J called. A part of the clones is gone; compared with another copy, unresolved V genes explain less than half, and the rest is unexplained. V and J calls and clone size are as listed in that table; D and trimming were resolved from the DNA. The sample table lists 90,000 to 100,000 clones, around four fifths of them with a count of one. 4.5% to 6% of the sample goes to the ten largest clones.

With regard to this clone: Its recognized antigen is unknown. No base-level quality is on record; no much larger clone is a single base apart.

This sequence uses TRBV5-1 and TRBJ2-5; the D region possibly corresponds to TRBD2 (6 bases align). Sequencing input: PBMCs. This clonotype was sampled from a woman aged 40 to 55 in good health and CMV-seronegative. The CDR3 here reads CASSPSGSQETQYF. The DNA is as follows: TGCGCCAGCAGCCCCTCCGGGAGCCAAGAGACCCAGTACTTC.